This TCR beta chain was observed in a study of blood T cell repertoires in COVID-19. Overall study: Sample material is recorded as cDNA or gDNA derived from T cells, B-cell-depleted T cells, or PBMCs.

Those who participated ranged in age from 18 to 89 years and resided in approximately 23 US areas. Participants had their cohort set by participant-reported clinical history. This CDR3 spans 14 amino acids. The V and J ends lost 7 bases and 6 bases, in that order; junction bases with no gene match: 8. The germline CDR1 and CDR2 sequences are KGHDR and SFDVKD. Assay: immunoSEQ multiplex PCR; the TCRdb copy retains only in-frame clones and omits some. This table has 200,000 to 300,000 clones, 75% to 90% appearing once. The sequenced material came from PBMCs or T cells enriched from blood (not recorded which). This clonotype was obtained from a man aged 50-60 years who had been exposed to COVID-19. The gene calls are TRBV24-1 and TRBJ1-5, with 7 nucleotides matching TRBD1. The CDR3 loop is CATRRAGGSQPQHF. The CDR3 nucleotides read TGTGCCACCAGGAGGGCAGGGGGGAGTCAGCCCCAGCATTTT.